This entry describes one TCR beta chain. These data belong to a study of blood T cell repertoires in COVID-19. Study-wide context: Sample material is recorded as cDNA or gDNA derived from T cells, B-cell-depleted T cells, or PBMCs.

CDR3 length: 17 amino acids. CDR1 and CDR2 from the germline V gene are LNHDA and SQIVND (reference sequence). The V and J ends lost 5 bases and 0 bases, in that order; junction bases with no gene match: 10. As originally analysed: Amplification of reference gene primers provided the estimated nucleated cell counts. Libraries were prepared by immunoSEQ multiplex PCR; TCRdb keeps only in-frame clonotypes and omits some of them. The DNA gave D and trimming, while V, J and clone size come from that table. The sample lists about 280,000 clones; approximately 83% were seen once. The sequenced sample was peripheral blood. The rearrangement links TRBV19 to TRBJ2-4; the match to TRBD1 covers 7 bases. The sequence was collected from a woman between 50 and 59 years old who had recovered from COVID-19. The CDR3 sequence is CASSPAPGQPAKNIQYF. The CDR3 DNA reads TGTGCCAGTAGTCCAGCACCGGGACAGCCAGCCAAAAACATTCAGTACTTC.